Listed below are T cell receptor beta chains from one sample, sequenced in a study of T-cell memory formation after mild COVID-19. TCRdb redid the calling of the 5' RACE reads with MiXCR, one entry per CDR3 protein. The sample has a few hundred thousand distinct CDR3 sequences; roughly 30% are singletons. Sequencing input: PBMCs or a T cell subset sorted from them (not recorded which). The receptors were gathered from an adult woman who had mild COVID-19 (a few samples of this study predate the infection). Cell type and time point are not known. Both conserved end residues are part of each CDR3. The order of the fields is V gene, clone size, J gene, D gene, CDR3 DNA, CDR3 protein. D genes are given only for firm matches. Only part of the rows carry a size: once, few, many, or a class if the clone is expanded.

TRBV4-3	NA	TRBJ2-7	NA	TGCGCCAGCAGCCAAGCGGGAGCTGCCTACGAGCAGTACTTC	CASSQAGAAYEQYF
TRBV24-1	NA	TRBJ2-1	NA	TGTGCCACCAGTGATTTGCAAGGTGAGGGCAATGAGCAGTTCTTC	CATSDLQGEGNEQFF
TRBV5-1	NA	TRBJ1-1	NA	TGCGCCAGCAGGACCGGGACGATGAACACTGAAGCTTTCTTT	CASRTGTMNTEAFF
TRBV12-3/TRBV12-4	NA	TRBJ2-2	NA	TGTGCCAGCAGGGCAGGTGCATCCGGGGAGCTGTTTTTT	CASRAGASGELFF
TRBV20-1	NA	TRBJ2-7	TRBD1	TGCAGTGCTAGAGCGGACAGGAACTCCTACGAGCAGTACTTC	CSARADRNSYEQYF
TRBV7-2	NA	TRBJ2-7	NA	TGTGCCAGCAGCCCGACCGGGCAGGGGGAGCAGTACTTC	CASSPTGQGEQYF
TRBV4-3	many	TRBJ2-5	TRBD2	TGCGCCAGCAGCCAAGGACTAGCGGGAGGGGGTGAGACCCAGTACTTC	CASSQGLAGGGETQYF
TRBV4-2	NA	TRBJ1-2	NA	TGTGCCAGCAGCCACAGTAGGGGCTACACCTTC	CASSHSRGYTF
TRBV7-8	NA	TRBJ2-5	NA	TGTGCCAGCAGCTTAGCTTGGACAGCTCCTAGGCAAACCCAGTACTTC	CASSLAWTAPRQTQYF
TRBV3-1	NA	TRBJ2-7	NA	TGTGCCAGCAGCCCCGCCGGAGACGAGCAGTACTTC	CASSPAGDEQYF
TRBV10-3	NA	TRBJ2-5	NA	TGTGCCATCAGTGAGTCCGGCAGCGCTGGAGAGACCCAGTACTTC	CAISESGSAGETQYF
TRBV21-1	few	TRBJ2-1	NA	TGTGCCAGCAGCAGTGGACTAGCGGGAGGGCCTTCGATTTCGAATGAGCAGTTCTTC	CASSSGLAGGPSISNEQFF
TRBV23-1	many	TRBJ2-6	NA	TGCGCCAGCAGTCAACTCAAAGGGCACCGGCGATGCTCTGGGGCCAACGTCCTGACTTTC	CASSQLKGHRRCSGANVLTF
TRBV18	few	TRBJ2-7	NA	TGTGCCAGCTCACCAAGTCAAGGGATCCGGGTGTACGAGCAGTACTTC	CASSPSQGIRVYEQYF
TRBV5-1	few	TRBJ2-2	NA	TGCGCCAGCAGTAAGCTGGGCGGGGAAGGCGGGGAGCTGTTTTTT	CASSKLGGEGGELFF
TRBV5-1	NA	TRBJ2-3	NA	TGCGCCAGCAGTGAGGGAAGCACCGCAGATACGCAGTATTTT	CASSEGSTADTQYF
TRBV24-1	few	TRBJ2-7	NA	TGTGCCACCAGTGACACGGACGGCCCCGACCCCTACGAGCAGTACTTC	CATSDTDGPDPYEQYF
TRBV7-8	NA	TRBJ1-5	NA	TGTGCCAGCAGCTCAGACCGGTTTCAGCCCCAGCATTTT	CASSSDRFQPQHF
TRBV7-8	NA	TRBJ2-1	TRBD2	TGTGCCAGCAGCCCTTGGGGTAGCGGGAGAAGCAATGAGCAGTTCTTC	CASSPWGSGRSNEQFF
TRBV6-6	NA	TRBJ1-2	NA	TGTGCCAGCAGAGGGGATTGGGGGGAGGTAAACTATGGCTACACCTTC	CASRGDWGEVNYGYTF
TRBV20-1	few	TRBJ2-1	NA	TGCAGTGCTATCCTTCGGGGCTTTGGGACCTACAATGAGCAGTTCTTC	CSAILRGFGTYNEQFF
TRBV3-1	few	TRBJ2-2	NA	TGTGCCAGCGGGAGTGACACCGGGGAGCTGTTTTTT	CASGSDTGELFF
TRBV30	few	TRBJ1-1	NA	TGTGCCTGGAGTGTACAACTAGGGACTGAAGCTTTCTTT	CAWSVQLGTEAFF
TRBV27	few	TRBJ2-1	TRBD2	TGTGCCAGCAGTTTGAGGCGGGACTACCAGTTCTTC	CASSLRRDYQFF
TRBV20-1	few	TRBJ1-1	TRBD1	TGCAGTGCTCCCCGGGGCCAGGCAGGGGGCGCAAGGACTGAAGCTTTCTTT	CSAPRGQAGGARTEAFF
TRBV6-5	few	TRBJ2-5	NA	TGTGCCAGCAGTTACGAGGGGGGTACGACCCAGTACTTC	CASSYEGGTTQYF
TRBV18	NA	TRBJ2-1	NA	TGTGCCAGCTCAGGGGACACTGAAAATGAGCAGTTCTTC	CASSGDTENEQFF
TRBV5-6	many	TRBJ1-5	TRBD1	TGTGCCAGCAGCTTGGGACAGGGTCCCAATCAGCCCCAGCATTTT	CASSLGQGPNQPQHF
TRBV12-3/TRBV12-4	NA	TRBJ2-7	NA	TGTGCCAGCAGTTTAGGAGGGGTACCCAACGAGCAGTACTTC	CASSLGGVPNEQYF
TRBV6-5	NA	TRBJ2-5	TRBD2	TGTGCCAGCAGTCCGCTAGCGGGAGCTTTAGAGACCCAGTACTTC	CASSPLAGALETQYF
TRBV11-2	few	TRBJ1-1	NA	TGTGCCAGCTCCATACGGGCGGCCACTGAAGCTTTCTTT	CASSIRAATEAFF
TRBV4-3	NA	TRBJ2-5	NA	TGCGCCAGCAGCCAAGATTTAGCACAGGGACTAATGGAGGGCCAGTACTTC	CASSQDLAQGLMEGQYF
TRBV20-1	NA	TRBJ1-6	NA	TGCAGTGCTAGGGCCCAGCAGGCCTTGAATTCACCCCTCCACTTT	CSARAQQALNSPLHF
TRBV19	NA	TRBJ2-3	TRBD2	TGTGCCAGTAGTTGGAGCCGGTTGATAGCGGGCCGCCCTGTGGATACGCAGTATTTT	CASSWSRLIAGRPVDTQYF
TRBV5-1	NA	TRBJ1-2	TRBD1	TGCGCCAGCAGCCCCCAGGACAGGGTCTATGGCTACACCTTC	CASSPQDRVYGYTF
TRBV5-1	few	TRBJ2-7	TRBD1	TGCGCCAGCACCTTCGACAGGGTCCATCCCCCAATCTACGAGCAGTACTTC	CASTFDRVHPPIYEQYF
TRBV6-1	NA	TRBJ1-4	NA	TGTGCCAGCAGAGACAACCTATTGAGGACTAATGAAAAACTGTTTTTT	CASRDNLLRTNEKLFF
TRBV7-2	NA	TRBJ2-5	TRBD2	TGTGCCAGCAGCTTGAGTGGAGCGGGGGGCCAAGAGACCCAGTACTTC	CASSLSGAGGQETQYF
TRBV4-1	NA	TRBJ2-7	TRBD2	TGCGCCAGCAGCCAAAGCCCTAGCGGAGCCTACGAGCAGTACTTC	CASSQSPSGAYEQYF
TRBV15	NA	TRBJ2-7	TRBD2	TGTGCCACCAGCTTCGGGGTGGGCGGGGGAAACGAGCAGTACTTC	CATSFGVGGGNEQYF
TRBV5-1	NA	TRBJ2-3	TRBD1	TGCGCCAGCAGCTTTGGCAGGGGGTCAGATACGCAGTATTTT	CASSFGRGSDTQYF
TRBV7-9	few	TRBJ1-1	NA	TGTGCCAGCAGCTTAGGGCTAAGGGTTAACACTGAAGCTTTCTTT	CASSLGLRVNTEAFF
TRBV27	NA	TRBJ2-7	NA	TGTGCCAGCAGGGTGGGGGCCTACGAGCAGTACTTC	CASRVGAYEQYF
TRBV29-1	NA	TRBJ1-1	NA	TGCAGCGTTGAGCAGAACACTGAAGCTTTCTTT	CSVEQNTEAFF
TRBV19	NA	TRBJ1-1	TRBD1	TGTGCCAGTAGTTTCCTCGGTGGACAGGGGGGAAAGGGAGCTTTCTTT	CASSFLGGQGGKGAFF
TRBV7-2	NA	TRBJ2-1	TRBD2	TGTGCCAGCAGCTTAGGGACTAGTCAGGATGAGCAGTTCTTC	CASSLGTSQDEQFF
TRBV10-3	NA	TRBJ2-5	NA	TGTGCCATCAGTGAGGGAGGAGGGAGAATGATTAAGACCCAGTACTTC	CAISEGGGRMIKTQYF
TRBV20-1	NA	TRBJ2-1	NA	TGCAGTGACCGCCCCCTCGATGAGCAGTTCTTC	CSDRPLDEQFF
TRBV2	few	TRBJ1-2	NA	TGTGCCAGCAGTGCCGCGGGGCAGGGTTTCTACTATGGCTACACCTTC	CASSAAGQGFYYGYTF
TRBV20-1	NA	TRBJ1-5	NA	TGCAGTGCTAACCGGGGCGAGAGCAATCAGCCCCAGCATTTT	CSANRGESNQPQHF
TRBV11-2	NA	TRBJ1-2	TRBD1	TGTGCCAGCAGCCTTGGGACAGATTCATACTATGGCTACACCTTC	CASSLGTDSYYGYTF
TRBV7-2	few	TRBJ2-1	NA	TGTGCCAGCAGCTTTCAGGTATACAATGAGCAGTTCTTC	CASSFQVYNEQFF
TRBV6-1	NA	TRBJ1-1	TRBD1	TGTGCCAGCAGTGAAGGCCGGACAGGGTTTGGGGTGAACACTGAAGCTTTCTTT	CASSEGRTGFGVNTEAFF
TRBV12-3/TRBV12-4	few	TRBJ2-1	TRBD1	TGTGCCAGCAGTATAATCGGGACAGCCAATGAGCAGTTCTTC	CASSIIGTANEQFF
TRBV7-9	few	TRBJ2-3	TRBD2	TGTGCCAGCAGCTTGACTTTGGCGGGAGGGCCTGGGACAGATACGCAGTATTTT	CASSLTLAGGPGTDTQYF
TRBV4-2	NA	TRBJ2-7	TRBD1	TGTGCCAGCAGCCAAGGGGACAGGGAGTCCTACGAGCAGTACTTC	CASSQGDRESYEQYF
TRBV12-3/TRBV12-4	NA	TRBJ2-7	NA	TGTGCCAGCAGCCGAATTTTGGAGCAGTACTTC	CASSRILEQYF